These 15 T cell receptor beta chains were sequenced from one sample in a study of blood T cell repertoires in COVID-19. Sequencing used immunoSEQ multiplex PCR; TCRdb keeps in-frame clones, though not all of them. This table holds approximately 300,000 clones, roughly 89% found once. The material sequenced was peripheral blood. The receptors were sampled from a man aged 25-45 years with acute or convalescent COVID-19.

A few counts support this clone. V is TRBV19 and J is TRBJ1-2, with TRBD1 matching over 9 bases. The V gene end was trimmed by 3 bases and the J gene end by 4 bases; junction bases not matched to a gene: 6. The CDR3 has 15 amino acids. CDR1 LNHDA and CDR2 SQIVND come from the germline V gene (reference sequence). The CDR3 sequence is CASSMGLGQGYGYTF. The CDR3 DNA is TGTGCCAGTAGTATGGGCCTGGGACAGGGCTATGGCTACACCTTC.

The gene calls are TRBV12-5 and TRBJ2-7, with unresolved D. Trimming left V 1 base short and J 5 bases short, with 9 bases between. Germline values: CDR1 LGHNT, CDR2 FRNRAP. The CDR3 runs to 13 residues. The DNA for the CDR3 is TGTGCTAGTGGTTTGGCCGGGTTCCACGAGCAGTACTTC. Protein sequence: CASGLAGFHEQYF.

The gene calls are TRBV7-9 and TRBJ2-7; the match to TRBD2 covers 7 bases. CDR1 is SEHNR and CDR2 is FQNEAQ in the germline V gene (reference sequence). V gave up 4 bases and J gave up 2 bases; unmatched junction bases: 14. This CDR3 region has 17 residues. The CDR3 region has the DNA TGTGCCAGCAGCTCCACCAGGCTAGCGGTATCTACCTACGAGCAGTACTTC. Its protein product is CASSSTRLAVSTYEQYF. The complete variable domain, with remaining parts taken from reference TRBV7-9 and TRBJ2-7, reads DTGVSQNPRHKITKRGQNVTFRCDPISEHNRLYWYRQTLGQGPEFLTYFQNEAQLEKSRLLSDRFSAERPKGSFSTLEIQRTEQGDSAMYLCASSSTRLAVSTYEQYFGPGTRLTVT.

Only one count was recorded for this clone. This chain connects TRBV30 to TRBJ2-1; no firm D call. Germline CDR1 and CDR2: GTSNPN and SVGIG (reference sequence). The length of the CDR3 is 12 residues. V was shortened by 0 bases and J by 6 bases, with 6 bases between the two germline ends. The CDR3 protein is CAWSVTPNEQFF. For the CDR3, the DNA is TGTGCCTGGAGTGTAACACCCAATGAGCAGTTCTTC.

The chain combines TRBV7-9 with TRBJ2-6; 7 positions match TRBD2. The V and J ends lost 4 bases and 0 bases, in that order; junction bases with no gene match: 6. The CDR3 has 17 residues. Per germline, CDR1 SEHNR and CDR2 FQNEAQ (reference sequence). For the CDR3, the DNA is TGTGCCAGCAGCTCAGGTGCGGGGGTCTCTGGGGCCAACGTCCTGACTTTC. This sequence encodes CASSSGAGVSGANVLTF.

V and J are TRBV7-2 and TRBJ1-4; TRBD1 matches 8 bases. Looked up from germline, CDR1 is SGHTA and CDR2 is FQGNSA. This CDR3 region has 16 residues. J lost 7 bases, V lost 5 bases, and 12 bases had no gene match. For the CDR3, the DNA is TGTGCCAGCAGCGGGGCCAGGGGGCTGGCGAGTGAAAAACTGTTTTTT. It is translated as CASSGARGLASEKLFF.

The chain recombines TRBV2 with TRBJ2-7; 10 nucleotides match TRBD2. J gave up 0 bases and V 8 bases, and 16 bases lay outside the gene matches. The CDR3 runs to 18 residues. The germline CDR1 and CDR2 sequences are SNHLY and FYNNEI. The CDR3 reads CASGTARSAGGSSYEQYF. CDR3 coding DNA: TGTGCCAGCGGGACAGCAAGATCAGCGGGGGGGAGCTCCTACGAGCAGTACTTC. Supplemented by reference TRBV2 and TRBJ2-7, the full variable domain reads EPEVTQTPSHQVTQMGQEVILRCVPISNHLYFYWYRQILGQKVEFLVSFYNNEISEKSEIFDDQFSVERPDGSNFTLKIRSTKLEDSAMYFCASGTARSAGGSSYEQYFGPGTRLTVT.

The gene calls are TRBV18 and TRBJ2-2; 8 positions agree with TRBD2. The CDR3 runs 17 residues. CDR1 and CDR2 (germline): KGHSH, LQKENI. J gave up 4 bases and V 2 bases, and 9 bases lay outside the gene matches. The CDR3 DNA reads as TGTGCCAGCTCACCAATTGGGGGACTAGAGGGCACCGGGGAGCTGTTTTTT. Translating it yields CASSPIGGLEGTGELFF.

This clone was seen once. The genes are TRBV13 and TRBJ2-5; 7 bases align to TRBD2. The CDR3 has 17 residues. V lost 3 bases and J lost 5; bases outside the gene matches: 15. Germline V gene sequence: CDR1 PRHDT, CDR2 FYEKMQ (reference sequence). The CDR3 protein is CASSLKGGGRAGETQYF. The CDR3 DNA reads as TGTGCCAGCAGCTTGAAAGGTGGGGGGAGGGCCGGTGAGACCCAGTACTTC.

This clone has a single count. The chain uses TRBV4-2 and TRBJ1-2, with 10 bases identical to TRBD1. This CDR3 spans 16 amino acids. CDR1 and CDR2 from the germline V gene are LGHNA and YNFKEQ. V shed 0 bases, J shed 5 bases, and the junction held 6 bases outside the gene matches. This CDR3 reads CASSQDLGTGAYGYTF. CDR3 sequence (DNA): TGTGCCAGCAGCCAAGATTTAGGGACAGGGGCTTATGGCTACACCTTC.

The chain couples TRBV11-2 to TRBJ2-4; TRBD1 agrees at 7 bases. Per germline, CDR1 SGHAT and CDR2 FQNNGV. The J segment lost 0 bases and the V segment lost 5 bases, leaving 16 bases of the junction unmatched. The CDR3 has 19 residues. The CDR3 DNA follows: TGTGCCAGCAGCCTCTACCCACGACAGGGTTCCTTAGCCAAAAACATTCAGTACTTC. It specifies CASSLYPRQGSLAKNIQYF.

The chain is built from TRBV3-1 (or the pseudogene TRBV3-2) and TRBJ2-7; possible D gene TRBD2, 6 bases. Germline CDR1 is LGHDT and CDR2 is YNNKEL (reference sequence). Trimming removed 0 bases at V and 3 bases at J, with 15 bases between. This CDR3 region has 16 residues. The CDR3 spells CASSQEGAGRRYEQYF. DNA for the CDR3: TGTGCCAGCAGCCAAGAAGGGGCGGGGAGGCGCTACGAGCAGTACTTC.

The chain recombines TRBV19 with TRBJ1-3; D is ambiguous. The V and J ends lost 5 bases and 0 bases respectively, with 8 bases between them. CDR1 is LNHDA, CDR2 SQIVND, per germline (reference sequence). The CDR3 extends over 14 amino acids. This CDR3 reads CASSAGTSGNTIYF. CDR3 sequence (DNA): TGTGCCAGTAGTGCAGGAACCTCTGGAAACACCATATATTTT.

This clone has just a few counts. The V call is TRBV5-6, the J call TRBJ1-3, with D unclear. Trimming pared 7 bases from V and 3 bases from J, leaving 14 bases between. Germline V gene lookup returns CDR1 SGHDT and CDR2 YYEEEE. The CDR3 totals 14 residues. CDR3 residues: CASAWEGGGNTIYF. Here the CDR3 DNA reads TGTGCCAGCGCCTGGGAGGGAGGTGGAAACACCATATATTTT.

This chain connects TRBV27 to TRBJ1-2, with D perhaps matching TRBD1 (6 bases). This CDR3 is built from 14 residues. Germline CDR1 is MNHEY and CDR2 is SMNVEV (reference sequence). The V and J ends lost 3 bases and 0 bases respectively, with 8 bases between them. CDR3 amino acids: CASSLDRANYGYTF. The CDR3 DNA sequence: TGTGCCAGCAGTTTGGACAGAGCTAACTATGGCTACACCTTC.